This entry concerns a single TCR beta chain. These data come from a study of early T cells in non-severe SARS-CoV-2 infection. The CDR3 loop spans 16 amino acids. The V gene's germline CDR1 is WNHNN and CDR2 SYGVQD (reference sequence). Trimming took off 4 bases at V and 2 bases at J, with 15 bases between the two ends. The protocol attached unique molecular identifiers to individual cDNA molecules. MiXCR, run by TCRdb on the 5' RACE reads, gives a single entry per CDR3 protein. The profile shows about 50,000 distinct CDR3 sequences, around 6.5% of them singletons. Source: whole blood, taken at baseline. The chain links TRBV10-1 to TRBJ1-3, with D tentatively TRBD1 (6 bases). This clonotype was obtained from an adult who was a healthcare worker with PCR-confirmed SARS-CoV-2 infection or an uninfected control (not recorded which). CDR3 coding DNA: TGCGCCAGCAGTGCCGCGAGGGGGATCGCTGGAAACACCATATATTTT. The encoded protein is CASSAARGIAGNTIYF.